This record concerns one TCR beta chain sequence. The sample comes from a study of blood T cell repertoires in COVID-19. Study in general: The United States, Italy and Spain were the sources of the acute and convalescent COVID-19 samples.

Libraries were prepared by immunoSEQ multiplex PCR; TCRdb keeps only in-frame clonotypes and omits some of them. The data show more than 95,000 clones, 86% seen once. Specimen: peripheral blood. The clonotype originates from a man between 65 and 79 years old who had recovered from COVID-19.

The CDR3 bases are TGCGCCAGCAGCGGGGGGACAGGGTACAATGAGCAGTTCTTC. It encodes CASSGGTGYNEQFF. V usage is TRBV5-1 and J usage is TRBJ2-1, with 9 bases that match TRBD1. The CDR3 has 14 amino acids. Germline V gene data show CDR1 as SGHRS and CDR2 as YFSETQ. The V and J ends lost 4 bases and 4 bases, in that order; junction bases with no gene match: 3.